This T cell receptor (beta chain) came from a study of blood T cell repertoires in COVID-19. On the study more broadly: Researchers got acute and convalescent COVID-19 samples from the United States, Italy and Spain. Sample material is recorded as cDNA or gDNA derived from T cells, B-cell-depleted T cells, or PBMCs.

Methods used by the authors: The assay estimated nucleated cells by amplifying reference gene primers. Clones were read by immunoSEQ multiplex PCR, and TCRdb kept only the in-frame ones, dropping some. The DNA was the basis for D and trimming; V, J and clone size are from that table. The sample contains some 87,000 clones, more than 70% of which appear only once. Comments on this clone: Lacking the conserved final phenylalanine or tryptophan, this CDR3 likely reflects a read error. It is unclear where the CDR3 begins or ends on the DNA, so no DNA is shown, and the CDR3 is as TCRdb lists it.

The germline gives CDR1 MDHEN, CDR2 SYDVKM. The CDR3 extends over 13 residues, inclusive of both ends. The sample consisted of peripheral blood. This sequence originates from an older man with active or convalescent COVID-19. This chain links TRBV28 with TRBJ2-7; whether TRBD2, the table's D call, matches the DNA was not checked. CDR3 protein: CASSWTSGRAVYY.